The rows below give T cell receptor beta chains drawn from one sample of a study of OX40 agonist ivuxolimab in advanced cancers. Some clones are missing from TCRdb's copy, which holds only in-frame ones; the method was immunoSEQ multiplex PCR. The sample has 20,000 to 25,000 clones, just under 85% seen once; the top ten hold under 35%. The specimen was CD4+ or CD8+ T cells sorted from blood, collected in a trial of the OX40 agonist ivuxolimab. The receptor source for this set is an adult with an advanced solid tumor such as melanoma, head and neck, liver or kidney cancer. CDR3s include the opening cysteine and the closing phenylalanine or tryptophan. The order of the fields is D gene, V gene, clone size, J gene, CDR3 DNA, CDR3 protein. The D gene is left open where the match is weak. The size of a clone is reported for some rows only, either as once, few or many, or as a class for expanded clones.

D: TRBD1; V: TRBV7-2; size: once; J: TRBJ1-2; DNA: TGTGCCAGCAGCCCAGGGGGCTATTGGTACACCTTC; CDR3: CASSPGGYWYTF
D: NA; V: TRBV30; size: NA; J: TRBJ1-4; DNA: TGTGCCTGGAGTGTATCAGGTCGCCCTAATGAAAAACTGTTTTTT; CDR3: CAWSVSGRPNEKLFF
D: NA; V: TRBV25-1; size: NA; J: TRBJ1-4; DNA: TGTGCCAGCAGTGAGGGAGGGTCGGCGCGGATTTGGGAAAAACTGTTTTTT; CDR3: CASSEGGSARIWEKLFF
D: NA; V: TRBV11-3; size: NA; J: TRBJ2-5; DNA: TGTGCCAGCAGCTTAGTGCGGGCAGAGACCCAGTACTTC; CDR3: CASSLVRAETQYF
D: NA; V: TRBV28; size: NA; J: TRBJ2-2; DNA: TGTGCCAGCAGTTTGGTGCAGAACACCGGGGAGCTGTTTTTT; CDR3: CASSLVQNTGELFF
D: NA; V: TRBV28; size: NA; J: TRBJ2-7; DNA: TGTGCCAGCAGTTGGGGTCTTCCCGGCGAGCAGTACTTC; CDR3: CASSWGLPGEQYF
D: TRBD1; V: TRBV6-5; size: NA; J: TRBJ1-5; DNA: TGTGCCAGCAGTTACTCGAAGACAGGGCGTCAGCCCCAGCATTTT; CDR3: CASSYSKTGRQPQHF
D: NA; V: TRBV7-9; size: NA; J: TRBJ1-2; DNA: TGTGCCAGCAGCCCCCCAGTTACTAACTATGGCTACACCTTC; CDR3: CASSPPVTNYGYTF
D: NA; V: TRBV27; size: NA; J: TRBJ2-1; DNA: TGTGCCAGCAGTTACGTCCTAGCCCTTATAAATGAGCAGTTCTTC; CDR3: CASSYVLALINEQFF
D: TRBD2; V: TRBV7-9; size: NA; J: TRBJ2-1; DNA: TGTGCCAGCAGCCCACTAGCGGAGAGCTCCTACAATGAGCAGTTCTTC; CDR3: CASSPLAESSYNEQFF
D: NA; V: TRBV27; size: NA; J: TRBJ2-7; DNA: TGTGCCAGCAGTTTTCGGGGGCGGGACAGCTCCTACGAGCAGTACTTC; CDR3: CASSFRGRDSSYEQYF
D: NA; V: TRBV6-5; size: NA; J: TRBJ2-7; DNA: TGTGCCAGCAGTTTCAGCGCGGCCGGGGAGCAGTACTTC; CDR3: CASSFSAAGEQYF
D: NA; V: TRBV15; size: NA; J: TRBJ2-1; DNA: TGTGCCACCAGCAGAGCGACGAGAAACAATGAGCAGTTCTTC; CDR3: CATSRATRNNEQFF
D: NA; V: TRBV7-9; size: NA; J: TRBJ2-7; DNA: TGTGCCAGCAGCCCGCTAAAGGTTGGCGAGCAGTACTTC; CDR3: CASSPLKVGEQYF
D: NA; V: TRBV5-1; size: few; J: TRBJ1-5; DNA: TGCGCCAGCAGCCCGGGTGGGGGTTATCAGCCCCAGCATTTT; CDR3: CASSPGGGYQPQHF
D: NA; V: TRBV7-3; size: few; J: TRBJ2-7; DNA: TGTGCCAGCAGCTTATCCGCGGGTAACTCGGACGAGCAGTACTTC; CDR3: CASSLSAGNSDEQYF
D: NA; V: TRBV28; size: NA; J: TRBJ1-4; DNA: TGTGCCAGCAGCTCGAACCGACTCCCGCAGAGGGAAAAACTGTTTTTT; CDR3: CASSSNRLPQREKLFF
D: NA; V: TRBV5-4; size: NA; J: TRBJ2-5; DNA: TGTGCCAGCAGCTCGTTTAGGGGGGAACTCCAAGAGACCCAGTACTTC; CDR3: CASSSFRGELQETQYF
D: NA; V: TRBV10-2; size: once; J: TRBJ2-2; DNA: TGCGCCAGCCTGTTCGGGGCCGGGGAGCTGTTTTTT; CDR3: CASLFGAGELFF
D: NA; V: TRBV9; size: NA; J: TRBJ2-7; DNA: TGTGCCAGCAGCGTAGGGGTCAGCGTTTACGAGCAGTACTTC; CDR3: CASSVGVSVYEQYF
D: NA; V: TRBV10-3; size: NA; J: TRBJ2-3; DNA: TGTGCCATCAGTGGCACCGGGGGGCTGGGGACAGATACGCAGTATTTT; CDR3: CAISGTGGLGTDTQYF
D: TRBD2; V: TRBV19; size: NA; J: TRBJ2-1; DNA: TGTGCCAGTAGTATTTGGCTAGCGGGAGACAATGAGCAGTTCTTC; CDR3: CASSIWLAGDNEQFF
D: TRBD1; V: TRBV11-2; size: NA; J: TRBJ2-7; DNA: TGTGCCAGCAGCTTAGGGTGGAGGACAGGCGGACTCTACGAGCAGTACTTC; CDR3: CASSLGWRTGGLYEQYF
D: TRBD1; V: TRBV9; size: NA; J: TRBJ2-1; DNA: TGTGCCAGCAGCGTGCGACAGGGGGAAGACAATGAGCAGTTCTTC; CDR3: CASSVRQGEDNEQFF
D: NA; V: TRBV9; size: NA; J: TRBJ1-4; DNA: TGTGCCAGCAGCGTAGAGGGTGCAACTAATGAAAAACTGTTTTTT; CDR3: CASSVEGATNEKLFF
D: TRBD2; V: TRBV19; size: NA; J: TRBJ2-7; DNA: TGTGCCAGTAGTAGGCTAGCGGGTTACGAGCAGTACTTC; CDR3: CASSRLAGYEQYF
D: NA; V: TRBV30; size: NA; J: TRBJ2-3; DNA: TGTGCCTGGAGTGTACAACAGGGACCCACAGATACGCAGTATTTT; CDR3: CAWSVQQGPTDTQYF
D: NA; V: TRBV7-3; size: NA; J: TRBJ2-3; DNA: TGTGCCAGCAGCCTAGAAGCGGAATACACAGATACGCAGTATTTT; CDR3: CASSLEAEYTDTQYF
D: TRBD1; V: TRBV6-7; size: NA; J: TRBJ1-5; DNA: TGTGCCAGCAGTCCAGGGGGGAGCAATCAGCCCCAGCATTTT; CDR3: CASSPGGSNQPQHF
D: TRBD2; V: TRBV6-4; size: few; J: TRBJ2-3; DNA: TGTGCCAGCAGTGACACAGGGACTAGCGGGACAGATACGCAGTATTTT; CDR3: CASSDTGTSGTDTQYF
D: NA; V: TRBV7-3; size: NA; J: TRBJ1-1; DNA: TGTGCCAGCAGCTTAACCCACAGGGCGAACACTGAAGCTTTCTTT; CDR3: CASSLTHRANTEAFF
D: NA; V: TRBV7-9; size: NA; J: TRBJ2-5; DNA: TGTGCCAGCAGCTTAAGTGGGAGTGGTGAGACCCAGTACTTC; CDR3: CASSLSGSGETQYF
D: TRBD1; V: TRBV6-5; size: NA; J: TRBJ2-1; DNA: TGTGCCAGCAGAGGGACAGACAATGAGCAGTTCTTC; CDR3: CASRGTDNEQFF
D: TRBD2; V: TRBV18; size: NA; J: TRBJ2-3; DNA: TGTGCCAGCTCACTTAGGACTAGCGCAATAAGGGGAGATACGCAGTATTTT; CDR3: CASSLRTSAIRGDTQYF
D: NA; V: TRBV28; size: NA; J: TRBJ2-1; DNA: TGTGCCAGCAGTTTAGGCCTAGCCAATGAGCAGTTCTTC; CDR3: CASSLGLANEQFF
D: NA; V: TRBV5-5; size: NA; J: TRBJ1-5; DNA: TGTGCCAGCAGCTTGGTGGACATCCATAGCAATCAGCCCCAGCATTTT; CDR3: CASSLVDIHSNQPQHF
D: NA; V: TRBV6-5; size: NA; J: TRBJ2-7; DNA: TGTGCCAGCAGTTACGTCGGCGACGAGCAGTACTTC; CDR3: CASSYVGDEQYF
D: TRBD2; V: TRBV5-4; size: NA; J: TRBJ2-3; DNA: TGTGCCAGCAGCCAAGGGACTAGCGGGAGAAGTGTCTCAGATACGCAGTATTTT; CDR3: CASSQGTSGRSVSDTQYF
D: TRBD1; V: TRBV5-1; size: once; J: TRBJ1-5; DNA: TGCGCCAGCAGCTTGGGGGACAGGGAGCGCAATCAGCCCCAGCATTTT; CDR3: CASSLGDRERNQPQHF
D: TRBD1; V: TRBV7-9; size: NA; J: TRBJ1-2; DNA: TGTGCCAGCAGCCCGGGACAGTTCGACTATGGCTACACCTTC; CDR3: CASSPGQFDYGYTF
D: NA; V: TRBV2; size: NA; J: TRBJ2-7; DNA: TGTGCCAGCAGGGGAACCTACGAGCAGTACTTC; CDR3: CASRGTYEQYF
D: TRBD2; V: TRBV7-9; size: NA; J: TRBJ2-3; DNA: TGTGCCAGCAGCTTAGCGGTAGCGGGAGGCACAGATACGCAGTATTTT; CDR3: CASSLAVAGGTDTQYF
D: TRBD2; V: TRBV4-2; size: NA; J: TRBJ2-7; DNA: TGTGCCAGCAGCGTCTCCGGGAGGGCCGTGTCCGAGCAGTACTTC; CDR3: CASSVSGRAVSEQYF
D: NA; V: TRBV4-1; size: few; J: TRBJ2-5; DNA: TGCGCCAGCAGCCAGGGGGTTCTAGCCCAAGAGACCCAGTACTTC; CDR3: CASSQGVLAQETQYF
D: TRBD1; V: TRBV19; size: NA; J: TRBJ1-1; DNA: TGTGCCAGTAGTCTGGACAGGTTGAACACTGAAGCTTTCTTT; CDR3: CASSLDRLNTEAFF
D: TRBD1; V: TRBV9; size: NA; J: TRBJ2-7; DNA: TGTGCCAGCAGCTCTGGGACAGGGCCCTACGAGCAGTACTTC; CDR3: CASSSGTGPYEQYF
D: TRBD1; V: TRBV19; size: NA; J: TRBJ1-4; DNA: TGTGCCAGTAGTCCAAGGGGGCGCCTCGATGAAAAACTGTTTTTT; CDR3: CASSPRGRLDEKLFF
D: TRBD1; V: TRBV9; size: NA; J: TRBJ2-7; DNA: TGTGCCAGCAGCGCGCGACAGGGGAGCTCCTACGAGCAGTACTTC; CDR3: CASSARQGSSYEQYF
D: NA; V: TRBV13; size: NA; J: TRBJ2-7; DNA: TGTGCCAGCAGTTTCGGGCCTGGGGCCTACGAGCAGTACTTC; CDR3: CASSFGPGAYEQYF
D: NA; V: TRBV10-2; size: NA; J: TRBJ2-5; DNA: TGCGCCAGCAGTGAGTCGGCGCGGGCCGAGGGTGAGACCCAGTACTTC; CDR3: CASSESARAEGETQYF